This T cell receptor beta chain originates from a study of monozygotic twins with inflammatory bowel disease. Looked up from germline, CDR1 is MNHEY and CDR2 is SMNVEV (reference sequence). CDR3 size: 13 residues. Molecular identifiers with 6-nucleotide sample barcodes were added during cDNA synthesis via template switching. Using the 5' RACE reads, TCRdb records one entry per CDR3 protein without DNA. The sample features around 410,000 distinct CDR3 sequences, with more than 2% in its top ten. Remarks on this clonotype: Its matching antigen is unknown.

General study points: With others, IBD patients shared fewer clonotypes than healthy twins did, especially with disease activity. IBD patients carried less diverse TCRbeta repertoires (inverse Simpson) than healthy co-twins.

From whole blood, total RNA was isolated without any sorting of T cells. The sequence was collected from a human donor with ulcerative colitis or Crohn's disease, or a healthy co-twin of an affected twin (not recorded which). The chain joins TRBV27 to TRBJ1-2; TCRdb reports TRBD1, a call that lacks DNA to check it against. Sequenced input: blood. The chain's CDR3 is CASRDRGNYGYTF.